This T cell receptor (beta chain) was profiled in a study of blood T cell repertoires in COVID-19 (dated by TCRdb to the early 2020s). General notes on the study: Samples from collaborators originated in the United States, Italy and Spain and spanned both the acute and convalescent phases of COVID-19. The dataset comprised deeply sampled blood TCRbeta repertoires from subjects exposed to, actively infected with, or recovered from COVID-19. The repertoires were released in a freely available public database meant as a resource for research on the immune response to SARS-CoV-2. A de-identified subject ID, COVID-19 status, age in years and sex were almost always included in the sample metadata. Where HLA class I and class II types were available, the types were taken from metadata supplied by the sample provider, not from assay-based typing. Samples came from the ongoing ImmuneRACE study (first 160 participants) plus 1,254 subjects from 6 global collaborators. The material from the prospective study consisted of cDNA or gDNA derived from T cells, B-cell-depleted T cells, or PBMCs.

Summary of the overall study and its limitations: Clinical and demographic metadata were provided uncurated, with the amount varying by source and participant.

TCRbeta CDR3 regions were amplified from genomic DNA by means of the immunoSEQ Assay, a bias-controlled multiplex PCR. Turning to the authors' computational methods: Nucleated cell counts per sample were estimated from amplification of reference gene primers within the assay. To quantify the absolute abundance of each unique TCRbeta CDR3 rearrangement, sequence reads were collapsed and filtered. For each sample, productive Simpson clonality was calculated by taking the square root of Simpson's diversity index across productive rearrangements. TCRdb took this table from immuneACCESS and kept in-frame rearrangements with V and J called. Such tables lack part of the clones; where checked against another copy, unresolved V genes explain under half of the gap, and the rest is unexplained. V and J calls and clone size are given by that table; D and trimming were obtained from the DNA. Counted in this sample were 310,000 or so clones; 70% to 90% of them appeared once. Around 6.6% of the sample is in the top ten clones.

Cut back by 3 bases and 0 bases, the V and J ends lie 9 bases apart. From the cysteine through the phenylalanine, the CDR3 covers 15 amino acids. The retained sequence is limited to the CDR3, 45 bases, with the frame set at the first base. From a lookup of the germline V gene (reference sequence), CDR1 and CDR2 are DFQATT and SNEGSKA. Concerning this clone: Its target antigen remains unknown. Base qualities are not provided; no much larger clone lies one nucleotide away.

Another Seattle source contributed samples from volunteer blood donors who had recovered from COVID-19. Whole blood was collected in K2EDTA tubes by collaborating institutions according to the institutions' own protocols. Collaborator samples were shipped for TCRbeta analysis as frozen whole blood, isolated PBMCs, or DNA extracted from either sample type. The V and J segments used are TRBV20-1 and TRBJ2-6; a tentative D match to TRBD1 spans 5 bases. This clonotype was sampled from a man aged 18 to 29 who had recovered from COVID-19. Sequencing was carried out using peripheral blood. Here is the DNA: TGCAGTGCTAGTAGGGGTGGCTCTGGGGCCAACGTCCTGACTTTC. Translated, it reads CSASRGGSGANVLTF.